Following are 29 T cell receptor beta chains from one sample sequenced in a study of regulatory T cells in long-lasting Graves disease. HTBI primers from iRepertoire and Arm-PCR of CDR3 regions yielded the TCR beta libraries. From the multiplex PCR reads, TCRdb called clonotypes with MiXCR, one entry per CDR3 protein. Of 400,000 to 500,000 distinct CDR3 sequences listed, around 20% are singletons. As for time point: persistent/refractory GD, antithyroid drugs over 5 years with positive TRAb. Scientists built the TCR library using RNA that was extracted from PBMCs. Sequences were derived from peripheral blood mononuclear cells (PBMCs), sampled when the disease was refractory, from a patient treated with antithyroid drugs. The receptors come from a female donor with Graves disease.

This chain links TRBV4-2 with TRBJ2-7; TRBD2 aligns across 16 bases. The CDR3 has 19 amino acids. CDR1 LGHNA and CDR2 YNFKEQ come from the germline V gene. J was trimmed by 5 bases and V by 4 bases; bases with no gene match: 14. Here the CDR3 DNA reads TGTGCCAGCAGCCGAGTGTCCGGGACTAGCGGGAGGGCCAGGGACGAGCAGTACTTC. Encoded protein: CASSRVSGTSGRARDEQYF.

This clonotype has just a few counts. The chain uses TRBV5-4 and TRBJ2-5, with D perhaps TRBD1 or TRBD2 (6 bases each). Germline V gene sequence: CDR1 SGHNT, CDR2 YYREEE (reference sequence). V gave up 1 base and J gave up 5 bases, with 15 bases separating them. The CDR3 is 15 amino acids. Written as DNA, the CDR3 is TGTGCCAGCAGCTTGACCGGGGGCGATGAGGAGACCCAGTACTTC. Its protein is CASSLTGGDEETQYF.

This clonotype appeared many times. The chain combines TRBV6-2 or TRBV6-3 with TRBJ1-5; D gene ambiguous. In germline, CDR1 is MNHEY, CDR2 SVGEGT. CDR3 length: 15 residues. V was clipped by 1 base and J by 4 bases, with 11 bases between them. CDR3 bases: TGTGCCAGCAGTTACTTACGGGGTGGAAATCAGCCCCAGCATTTT. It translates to CASSYLRGGNQPQHF.

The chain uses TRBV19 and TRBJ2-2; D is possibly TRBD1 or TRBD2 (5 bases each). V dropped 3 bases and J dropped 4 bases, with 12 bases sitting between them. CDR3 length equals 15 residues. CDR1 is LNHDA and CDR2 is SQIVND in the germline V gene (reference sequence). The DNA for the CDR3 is TGTGCCAGTAGTATTAATGCAGGGACCACCGGGGAGCTGTTTTTT. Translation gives CASSINAGTTGELFF.

The CDR3 DNA follows: TGTGCCAGCAGCCCGACCGGGACAGGGACTTACAATGAGCAGTTCTTC. It translates to CASSPTGTGTYNEQFF. The gene calls are TRBV28 and TRBJ2-1; 9 bases are shared with TRBD1. CDR3 length: 16 residues. Germline V CDR1 and CDR2: MDHEN, SYDVKM. V gave up 6 bases and J gave up 4 bases; unmatched junction bases: 10.

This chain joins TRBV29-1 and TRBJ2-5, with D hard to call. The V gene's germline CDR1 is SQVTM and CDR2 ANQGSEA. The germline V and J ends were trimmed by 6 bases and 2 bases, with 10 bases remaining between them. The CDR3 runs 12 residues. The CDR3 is CSVAPAQETQYF. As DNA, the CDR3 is TGCAGCGTAGCCCCGGCGCAAGAGACCCAGTACTTC.

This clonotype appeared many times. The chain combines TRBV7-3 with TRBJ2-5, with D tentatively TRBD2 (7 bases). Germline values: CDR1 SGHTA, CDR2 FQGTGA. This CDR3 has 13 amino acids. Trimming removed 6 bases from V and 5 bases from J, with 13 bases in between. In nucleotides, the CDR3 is TGTGCCAGCAGTCCACAGGGAGGGGAGACCCAGTACTTC. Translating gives CASSPQGGETQYF.

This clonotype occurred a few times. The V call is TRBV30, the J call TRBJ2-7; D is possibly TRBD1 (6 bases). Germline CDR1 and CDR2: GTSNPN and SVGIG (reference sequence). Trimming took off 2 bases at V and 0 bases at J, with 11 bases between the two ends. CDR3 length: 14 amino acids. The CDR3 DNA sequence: TGTGCCTGGAGTCCCATAGGGGGCTCCTACGAGCAGTACTTC. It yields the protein CAWSPIGGSYEQYF.

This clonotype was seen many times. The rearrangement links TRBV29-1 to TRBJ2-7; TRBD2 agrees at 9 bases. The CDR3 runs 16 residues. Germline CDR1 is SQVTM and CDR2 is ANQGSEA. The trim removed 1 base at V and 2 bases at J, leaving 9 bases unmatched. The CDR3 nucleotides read TGCAGCGTTGAAGGTGTTGCGGGAGGGCCCGCCTACGAGCAGTACTTC. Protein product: CSVEGVAGGPAYEQYF.

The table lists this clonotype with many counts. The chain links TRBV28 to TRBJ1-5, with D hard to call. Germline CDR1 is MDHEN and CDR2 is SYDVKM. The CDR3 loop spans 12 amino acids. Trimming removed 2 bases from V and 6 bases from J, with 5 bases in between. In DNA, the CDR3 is TGTGCCAGCAGTTTACTTGGTCAGCCCCAGCATTTT. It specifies CASSLLGQPQHF.

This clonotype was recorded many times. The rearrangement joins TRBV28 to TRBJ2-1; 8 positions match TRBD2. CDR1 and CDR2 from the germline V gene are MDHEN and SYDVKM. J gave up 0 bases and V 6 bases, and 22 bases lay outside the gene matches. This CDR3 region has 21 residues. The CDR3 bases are TGTGCCAGCAGGCCTCCTTTAGCGGGGAGTGGGAGTGGGGCCTCCTACAATGAGCAGTTCTTC. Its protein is CASRPPLAGSGSGASYNEQFF. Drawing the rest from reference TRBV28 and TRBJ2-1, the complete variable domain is DVKVTQSSRYLVKRTGEKVFLECVQDMDHENMFWYRQDPGLGLRLIYFSYDVKMKEKGDIPEGYSVSREKKERFSLILESASTNQTSMYLCASRPPLAGSGSGASYNEQFFGPGTRLTVL.

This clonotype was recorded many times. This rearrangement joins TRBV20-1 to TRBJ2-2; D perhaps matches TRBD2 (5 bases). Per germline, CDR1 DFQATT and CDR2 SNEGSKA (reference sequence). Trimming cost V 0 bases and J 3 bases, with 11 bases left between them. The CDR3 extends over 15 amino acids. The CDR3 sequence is CSARDLRADTGELFF. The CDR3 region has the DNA TGCAGTGCTAGAGATCTGCGGGCCGACACCGGGGAGCTGTTTTTT.

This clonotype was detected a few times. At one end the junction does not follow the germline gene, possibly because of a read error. The CDR3 spells CGVERPGADETQYF. The CDR3 coding sequence is TGCGGCGTTGAACGGCCAGGGGCGGACGAGACCCAGTACTTC. The V call is TRBV29-1, the J call TRBJ2-5; a weak D match, TRBD1 (6 bases). The CDR3 is 14 residues long. CDR1 is SQVTM, CDR2 ANQGSEA, per germline.

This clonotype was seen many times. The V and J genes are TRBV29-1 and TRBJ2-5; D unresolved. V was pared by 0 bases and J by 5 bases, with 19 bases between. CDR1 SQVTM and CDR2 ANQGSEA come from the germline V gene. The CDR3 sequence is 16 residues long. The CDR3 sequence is CSVEDFLPSPGETQYF. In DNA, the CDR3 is TGCAGCGTTGAAGATTTCTTGCCCAGCCCCGGGGAGACCCAGTACTTC.

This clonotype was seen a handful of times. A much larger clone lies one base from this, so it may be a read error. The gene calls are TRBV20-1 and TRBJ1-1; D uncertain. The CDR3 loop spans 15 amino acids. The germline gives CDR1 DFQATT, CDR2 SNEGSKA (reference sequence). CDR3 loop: CTTPFEEQVNTEAFF. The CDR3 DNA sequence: TGCACAACTCCGTTCGAGGAGCAGGTGAACACTGAAGCTTTCTTT.

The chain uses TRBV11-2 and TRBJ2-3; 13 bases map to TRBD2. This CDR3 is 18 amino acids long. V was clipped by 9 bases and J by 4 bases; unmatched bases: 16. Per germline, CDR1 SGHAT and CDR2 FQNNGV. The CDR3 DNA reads TGTGCCAGTAGCGACACTAGCGGGAGGGCCCTTCTTGCAGATACGCAGTATTTT. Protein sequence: CASSDTSGRALLADTQYF.

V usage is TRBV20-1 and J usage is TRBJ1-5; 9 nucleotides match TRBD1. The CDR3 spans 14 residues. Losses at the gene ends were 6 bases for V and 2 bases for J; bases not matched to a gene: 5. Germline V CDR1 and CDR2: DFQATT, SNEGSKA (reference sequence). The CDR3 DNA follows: TGCAGTGCAGCCCGGGACAGGGGCAATCAGCCCCAGCATTTT. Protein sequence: CSAARDRGNQPQHF.

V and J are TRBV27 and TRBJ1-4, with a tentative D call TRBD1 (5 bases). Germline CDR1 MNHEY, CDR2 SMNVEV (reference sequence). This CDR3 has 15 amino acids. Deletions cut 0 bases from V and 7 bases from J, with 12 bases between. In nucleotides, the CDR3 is TGTGCCAGCAGTTTATCTCCCGGTGGGGGTGAAAAACTGTTTTTT. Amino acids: CASSLSPGGGEKLFF.

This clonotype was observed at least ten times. The CDR3 bases are TGTGCCAGCTCTAGCGGGAGTATCGACGAGCAGTACTTC. Translation: CASSSGSIDEQYF. V is TRBV2 and J is TRBJ2-7; 10 nucleotides align to TRBD2. After removal of 8 bases from V and 5 bases from J, the junction contained 6 bases not matched to a gene. The CDR3 loop spans 13 amino acids. The germline V gene encodes CDR1 SNHLY and CDR2 FYNNEI.

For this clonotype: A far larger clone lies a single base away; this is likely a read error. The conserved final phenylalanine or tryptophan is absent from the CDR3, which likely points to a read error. CDR3 coding DNA: TGTGCCAGCAGTTACTCCAGGGAATACTATGGCTACACCCTC. This codes for CASSYSREYYGYTL. This rearrangement joins TRBV6-6 to TRBJ1-2; D perhaps matches TRBD1 (5 bases). Germline V gene sequence: CDR1 MNHNY, CDR2 SVGAGI (reference sequence). The CDR3 is 14 residues long. V was clipped by 0 bases and J by 3 bases, with 8 bases between them.

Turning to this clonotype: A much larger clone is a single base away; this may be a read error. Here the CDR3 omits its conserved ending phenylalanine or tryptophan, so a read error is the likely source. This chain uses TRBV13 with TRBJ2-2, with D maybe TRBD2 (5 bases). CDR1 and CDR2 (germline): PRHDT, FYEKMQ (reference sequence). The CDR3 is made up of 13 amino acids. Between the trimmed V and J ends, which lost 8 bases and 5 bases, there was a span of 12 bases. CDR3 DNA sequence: TGTGCCAGCGCGAGAGGGCGTACCGGGGAGCTGTTTTCT. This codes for CASARGRTGELFS.

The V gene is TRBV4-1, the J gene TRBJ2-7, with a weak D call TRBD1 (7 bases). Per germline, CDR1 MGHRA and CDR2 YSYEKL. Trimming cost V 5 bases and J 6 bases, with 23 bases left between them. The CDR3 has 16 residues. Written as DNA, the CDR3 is TGCGCCAGCAGCACCTTAGACAGGGCAATGCGGGGCGAGCAGTACTTC. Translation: CASSTLDRAMRGEQYF.

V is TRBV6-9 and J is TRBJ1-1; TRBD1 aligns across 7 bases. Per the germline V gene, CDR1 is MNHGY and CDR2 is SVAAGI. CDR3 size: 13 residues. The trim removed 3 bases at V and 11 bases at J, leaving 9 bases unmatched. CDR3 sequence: CASSYPGGGAAFF. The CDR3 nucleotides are TGTGCCAGCAGTTACCCCGGAGGGGGCGCGGCTTTCTTT.

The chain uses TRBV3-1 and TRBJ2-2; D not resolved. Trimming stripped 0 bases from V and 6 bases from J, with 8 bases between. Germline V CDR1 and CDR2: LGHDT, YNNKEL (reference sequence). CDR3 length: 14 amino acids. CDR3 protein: CASSQDLGSGELFF. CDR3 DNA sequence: TGTGCCAGCAGCCAAGATCTCGGTTCCGGGGAGCTGTTTTTT.

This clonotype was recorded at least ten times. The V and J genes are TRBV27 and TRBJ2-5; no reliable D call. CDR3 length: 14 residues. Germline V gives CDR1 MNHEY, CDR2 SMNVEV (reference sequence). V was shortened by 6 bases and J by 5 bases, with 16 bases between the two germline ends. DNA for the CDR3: TGTGCCAGCAGCCCCTTGGAAGGACGGGAGACCCAGTACTTC. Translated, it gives CASSPLEGRETQYF.

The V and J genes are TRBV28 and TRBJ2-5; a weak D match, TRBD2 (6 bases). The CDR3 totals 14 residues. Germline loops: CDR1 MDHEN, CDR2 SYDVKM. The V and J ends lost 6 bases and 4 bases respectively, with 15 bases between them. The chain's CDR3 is CASRRGDFLETQYF. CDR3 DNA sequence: TGTGCCAGCAGGCGCGGGGACTTCTTAGAGACCCAGTACTTC.

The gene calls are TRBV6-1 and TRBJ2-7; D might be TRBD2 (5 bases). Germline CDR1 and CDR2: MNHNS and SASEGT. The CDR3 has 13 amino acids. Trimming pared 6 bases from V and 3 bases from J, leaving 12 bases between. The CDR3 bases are TGTGCCAGCAGCCCTACTAGATTCTACGAGCAGTACTTC. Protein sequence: CASSPTRFYEQYF.

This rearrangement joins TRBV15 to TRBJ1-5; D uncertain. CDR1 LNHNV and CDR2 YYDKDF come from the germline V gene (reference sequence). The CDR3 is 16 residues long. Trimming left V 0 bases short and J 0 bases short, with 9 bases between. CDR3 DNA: TGTGCCACCAGCAGAGATTACGGTTATAGCAATCAGCCCCAGCATTTT. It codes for CATSRDYGYSNQPQHF.

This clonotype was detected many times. The CDR3 nucleotides are TGTGCCAGCAGTGAATATGTAGCGGCCCGTTACGAGCAGTACTTC. Protein: CASSEYVAARYEQYF. This chain joins TRBV6-1 and TRBJ2-7; D might be TRBD2 (6 bases). Germline-derived CDR1 and CDR2 are MNHNS and SASEGT. The CDR3 runs to 15 residues. Between the trimmed V and J ends, which lost 2 bases and 4 bases, there was a span of 15 bases.